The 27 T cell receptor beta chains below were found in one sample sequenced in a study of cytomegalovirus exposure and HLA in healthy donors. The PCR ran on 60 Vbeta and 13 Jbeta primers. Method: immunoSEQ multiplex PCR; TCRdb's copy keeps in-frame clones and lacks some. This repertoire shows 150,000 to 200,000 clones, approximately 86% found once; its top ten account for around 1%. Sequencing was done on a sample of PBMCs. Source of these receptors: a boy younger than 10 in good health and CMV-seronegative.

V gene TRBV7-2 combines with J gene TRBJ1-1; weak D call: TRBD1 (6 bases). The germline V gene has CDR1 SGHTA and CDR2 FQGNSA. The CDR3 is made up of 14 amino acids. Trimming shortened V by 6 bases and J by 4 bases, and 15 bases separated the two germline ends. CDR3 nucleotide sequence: TGTGCCAGCAGTTCACAGGGTCTGGGCACTGAAGCTTTCTTT. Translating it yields CASSSQGLGTEAFF.

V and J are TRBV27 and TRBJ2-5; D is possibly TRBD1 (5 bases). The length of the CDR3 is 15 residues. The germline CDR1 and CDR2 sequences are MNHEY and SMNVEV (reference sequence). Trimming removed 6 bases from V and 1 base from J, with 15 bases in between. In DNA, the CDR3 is TGTGCCAGCAGGGGGCTGGGCGGCTCCCAAGAGACCCAGTACTTC. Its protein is CASRGLGGSQETQYF.

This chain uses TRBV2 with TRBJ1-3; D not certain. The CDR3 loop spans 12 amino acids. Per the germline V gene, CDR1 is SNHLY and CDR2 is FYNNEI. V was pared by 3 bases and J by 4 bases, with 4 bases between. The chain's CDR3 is CASSERGNTIYF. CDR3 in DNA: TGTGCCAGCAGTGAGAGGGGAAACACCATATATTTT.

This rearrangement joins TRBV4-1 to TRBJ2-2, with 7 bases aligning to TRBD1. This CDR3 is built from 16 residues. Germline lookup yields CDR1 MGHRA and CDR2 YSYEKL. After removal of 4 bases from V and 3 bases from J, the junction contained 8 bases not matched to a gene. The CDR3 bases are TGCGCCAGCAGCCCTTGGGGCAGGGGGTACACCGGGGAGCTGTTTTTT. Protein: CASSPWGRGYTGELFF.

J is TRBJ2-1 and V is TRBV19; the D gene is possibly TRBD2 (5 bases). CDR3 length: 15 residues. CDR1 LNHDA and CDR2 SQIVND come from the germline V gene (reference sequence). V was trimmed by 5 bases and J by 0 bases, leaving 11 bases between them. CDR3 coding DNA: TGTGCCAGTAGTGCGACGGGGAGCTCCTACAATGAGCAGTTCTTC. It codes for CASSATGSSYNEQFF.

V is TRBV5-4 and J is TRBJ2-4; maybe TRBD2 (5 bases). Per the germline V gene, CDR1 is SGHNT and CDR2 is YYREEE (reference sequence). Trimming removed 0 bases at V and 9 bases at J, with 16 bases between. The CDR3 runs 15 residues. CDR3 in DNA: TGTGCCAGCAGCTTGGAGGTGGGAGAAGAAAGCATTCAGTACTTC. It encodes CASSLEVGEESIQYF.

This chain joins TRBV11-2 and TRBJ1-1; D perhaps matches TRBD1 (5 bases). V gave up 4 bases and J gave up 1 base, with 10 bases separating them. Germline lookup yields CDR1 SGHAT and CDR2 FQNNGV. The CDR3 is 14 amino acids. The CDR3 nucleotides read TGTGCCAGCAGCTACTCTCAGGGGAACACTGAAGCTTTCTTT. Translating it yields CASSYSQGNTEAFF.

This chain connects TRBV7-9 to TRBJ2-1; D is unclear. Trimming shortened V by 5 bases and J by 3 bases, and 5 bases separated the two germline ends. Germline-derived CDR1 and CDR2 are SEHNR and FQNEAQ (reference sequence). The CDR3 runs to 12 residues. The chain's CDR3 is CASSRSYNEQFF. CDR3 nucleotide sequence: TGTGCCAGCAGCCGTAGCTACAATGAGCAGTTCTTC.

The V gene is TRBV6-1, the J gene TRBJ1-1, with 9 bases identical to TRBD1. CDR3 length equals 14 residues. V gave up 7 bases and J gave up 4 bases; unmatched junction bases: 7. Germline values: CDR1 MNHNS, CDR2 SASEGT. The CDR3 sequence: CASTSQGAGTEAFF. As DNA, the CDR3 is TGTGCCAGCACTTCACAGGGGGCAGGCACTGAAGCTTTCTTT.

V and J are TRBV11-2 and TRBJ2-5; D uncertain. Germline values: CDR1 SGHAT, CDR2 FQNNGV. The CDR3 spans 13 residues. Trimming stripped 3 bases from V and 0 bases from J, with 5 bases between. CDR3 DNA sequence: TGTGCCAGCAGCTTTGGCTACCAAGAGACCCAGTACTTC. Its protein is CASSFGYQETQYF. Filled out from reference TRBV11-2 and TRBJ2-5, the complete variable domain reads EAGVAQSPRYKIIEKRQSVAFWCNPISGHATLYWYQQILGQGPKLLIQFQNNGVVDDSQLPKDRFSAERLKGVDSTLKIQPAKLEDSAVYLCASSFGYQETQYFGPGTRLLVL.

The CDR3 protein is CASSSRTGLPLDGYTF. In DNA, the CDR3 is TGTGCCAGCAGCTCTAGGACAGGCTTACCTTTGGATGGCTACACCTTC. This chain uses TRBV11-2 with TRBJ1-2, with TRBD1 matching over 7 bases. The junction had 14 bases not matched to a gene; V was cut back by 4 bases and J by 6 bases. Germline loops: CDR1 SGHAT, CDR2 FQNNGV. The CDR3 runs to 16 residues.

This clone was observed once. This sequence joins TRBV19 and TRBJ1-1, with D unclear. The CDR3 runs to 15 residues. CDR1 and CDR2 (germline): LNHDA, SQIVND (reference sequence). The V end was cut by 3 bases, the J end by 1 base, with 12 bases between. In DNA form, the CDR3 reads TGTGCCAGTAGTATCGACTTGGAGACGAACACTGAAGCTTTCTTT. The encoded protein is CASSIDLETNTEAFF.

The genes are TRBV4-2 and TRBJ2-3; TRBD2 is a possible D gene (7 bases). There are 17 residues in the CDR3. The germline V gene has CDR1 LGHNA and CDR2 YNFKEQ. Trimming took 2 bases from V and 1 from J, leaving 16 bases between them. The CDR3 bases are TGTGCCAGCAGCCAAAAAAGCGCGGGGGCCCGCACAGATACGCAGTATTTT. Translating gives CASSQKSAGARTDTQYF.

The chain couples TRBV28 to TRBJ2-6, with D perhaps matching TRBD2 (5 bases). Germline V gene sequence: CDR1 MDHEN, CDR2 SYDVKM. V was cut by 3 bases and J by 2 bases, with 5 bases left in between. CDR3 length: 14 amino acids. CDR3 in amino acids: CASSFSAGANVLTF. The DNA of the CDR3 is TGTGCCAGCAGTTTTAGCGCTGGGGCCAACGTCCTGACTTTC.

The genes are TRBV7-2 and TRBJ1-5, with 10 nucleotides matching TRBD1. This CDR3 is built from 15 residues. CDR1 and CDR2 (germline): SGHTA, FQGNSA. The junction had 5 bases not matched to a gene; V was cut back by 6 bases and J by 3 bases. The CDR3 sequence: CASSSGTGANQPQHF. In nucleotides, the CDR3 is TGTGCCAGCAGTTCCGGGACAGGGGCCAATCAGCCCCAGCATTTT.

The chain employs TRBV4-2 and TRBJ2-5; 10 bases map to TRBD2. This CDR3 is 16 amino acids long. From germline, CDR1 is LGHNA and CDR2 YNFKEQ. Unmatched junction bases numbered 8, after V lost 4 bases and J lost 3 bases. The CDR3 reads CASSPIAGTSEETQYF. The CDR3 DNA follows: TGTGCCAGCAGCCCAATTGCCGGGACTAGCGAAGAGACCCAGTACTTC.

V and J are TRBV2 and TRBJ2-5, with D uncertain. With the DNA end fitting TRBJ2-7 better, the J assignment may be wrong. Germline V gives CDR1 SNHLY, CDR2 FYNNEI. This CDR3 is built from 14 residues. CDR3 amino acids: CASRLRQEGYEQYF. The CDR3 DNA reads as TGTGCCAGCAGGCTCCGACAAGAAGGCTACGAGCAGTACTTC.

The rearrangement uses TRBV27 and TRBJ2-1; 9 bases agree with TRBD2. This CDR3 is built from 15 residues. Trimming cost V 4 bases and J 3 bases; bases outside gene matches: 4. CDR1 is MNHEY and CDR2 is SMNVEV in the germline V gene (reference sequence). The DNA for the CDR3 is TGTGCCAGCAGTTCCTTAGCGGGAGACTACAATGAGCAGTTCTTC. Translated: CASSSLAGDYNEQFF.

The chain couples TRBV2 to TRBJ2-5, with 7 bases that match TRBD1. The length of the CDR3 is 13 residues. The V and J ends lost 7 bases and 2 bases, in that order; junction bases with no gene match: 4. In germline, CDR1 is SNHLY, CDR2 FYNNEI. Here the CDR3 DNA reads TGTGCCAGCAATCGGGACAGTCAAGAGACCCAGTACTTC. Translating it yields CASNRDSQETQYF.

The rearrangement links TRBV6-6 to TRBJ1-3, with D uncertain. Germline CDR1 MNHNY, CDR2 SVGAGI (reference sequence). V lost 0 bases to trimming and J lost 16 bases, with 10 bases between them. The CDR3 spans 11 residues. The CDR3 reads CASSYSFRLYF. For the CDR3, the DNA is TGTGCCAGCAGTTACTCCTTCCGGTTGTATTTT.

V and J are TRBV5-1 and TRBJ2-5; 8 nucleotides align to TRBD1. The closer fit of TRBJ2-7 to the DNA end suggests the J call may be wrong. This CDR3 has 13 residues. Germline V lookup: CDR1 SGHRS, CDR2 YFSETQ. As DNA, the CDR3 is TGCGCCAGCAGCTTGCAGGGGGCCCACGAGCAGTACTTC. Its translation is CASSLQGAHEQYF.

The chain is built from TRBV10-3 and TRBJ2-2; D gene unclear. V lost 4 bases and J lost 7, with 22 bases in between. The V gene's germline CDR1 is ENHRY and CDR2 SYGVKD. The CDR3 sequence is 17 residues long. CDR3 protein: CAISGPEWNGVHGELFF. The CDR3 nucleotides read TGTGCCATCAGTGGGCCTGAGTGGAATGGAGTACACGGGGAGCTGTTTTTT.

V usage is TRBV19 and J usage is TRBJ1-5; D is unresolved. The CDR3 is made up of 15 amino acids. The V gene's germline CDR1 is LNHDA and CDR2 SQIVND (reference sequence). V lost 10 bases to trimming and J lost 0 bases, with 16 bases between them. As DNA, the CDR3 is TGTGCCACTAGAACTACGGTTTATAGCAATCAGCCCCAGCATTTT. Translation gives CATRTTVYSNQPQHF.

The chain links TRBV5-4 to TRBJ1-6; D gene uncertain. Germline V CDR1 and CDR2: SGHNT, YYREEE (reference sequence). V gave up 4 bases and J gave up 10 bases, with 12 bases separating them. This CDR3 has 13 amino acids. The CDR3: CASSLGSGSPLHF. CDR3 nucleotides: TGTGCCAGCAGCCTAGGAAGTGGATCACCCCTCCACTTT.

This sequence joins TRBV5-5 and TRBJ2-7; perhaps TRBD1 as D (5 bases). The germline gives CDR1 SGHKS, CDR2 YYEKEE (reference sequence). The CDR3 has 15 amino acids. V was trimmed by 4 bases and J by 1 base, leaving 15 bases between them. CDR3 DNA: TGTGCCAGCAGCCCTTCCCTAGGGGAATCCTACGAGCAGTACTTC. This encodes CASSPSLGESYEQYF.

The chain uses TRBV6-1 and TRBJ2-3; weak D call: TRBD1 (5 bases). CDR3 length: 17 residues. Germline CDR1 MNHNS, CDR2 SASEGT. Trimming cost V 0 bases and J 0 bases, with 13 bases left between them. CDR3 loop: CASSEAGAPPSTDTQYF. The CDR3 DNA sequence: TGTGCCAGCAGTGAAGCTGGGGCGCCCCCTAGCACAGATACGCAGTATTTT.

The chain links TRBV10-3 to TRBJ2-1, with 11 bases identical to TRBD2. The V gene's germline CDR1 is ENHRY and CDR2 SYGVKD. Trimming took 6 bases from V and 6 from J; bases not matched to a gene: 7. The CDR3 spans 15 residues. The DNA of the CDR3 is TGTGCCATCAGAAATACTAGCGGGAGTTTCAATGAGCAGTTCTTC. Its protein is CAIRNTSGSFNEQFF.